Following are 30 T cell receptor beta chains from one sample sequenced in a study of blood T cell repertoires in COVID-19 (dated by TCRdb to about 2020). The protocol used for the library was the immunoSEQ multiplex PCR assay. TCRdb provides this immuneACCESS table in a form limited to in-frame rearrangements. Some clones are lacking; in checked studies, under half of them reflect an unresolved V gene, and why the rest are absent is not known. This sample lists tens of thousands of clones; more than 75% were detected once. The ten largest clonotypes hold roughly 7% of the sample. Sequenced: peripheral blood. Source of these receptors: a man aged 45-65 years with active COVID-19.

The V call is TRBV28, the J call TRBJ2-1, with 8 bases identical to TRBD2. Looked up from germline, CDR1 is MDHEN and CDR2 is SYDVKM. The CDR3 has 19 amino acids. Trimming took 7 bases from V and 0 from J; bases not matched to a gene: 17. The CDR3 DNA reads TGTGCCAGCATCCCGCGCGGGCTAGCGGGCCAAAACTCCTACAATGAGCAGTTCTTC. It yields the protein CASIPRGLAGQNSYNEQFF.

The chain uses TRBV9 and TRBJ1-6; D is perhaps TRBD1 (6 bases). The CDR3 extends over 14 amino acids. Germline CDR1 is SGDLS and CDR2 is YYNGEE. Trimming shortened V by 4 bases and J by 7 bases, and 12 bases separated the two germline ends. In DNA, the CDR3 is TGTGCCAGCAGCAACAGGGTGGACAATTCACCCCTCCACTTT. Amino acids: CASSNRVDNSPLHF.

The chain uses TRBV9 and TRBJ1-6, with 7 bases aligning to TRBD1. Germline V gene data show CDR1 as SGDLS and CDR2 as YYNGEE. The junction had 5 bases not matched to a gene; V was cut back by 5 bases and J by 6 bases. CDR3 length: 14 amino acids. The DNA of the CDR3 is TGTGCCAGCAGTTCGACAGGGTCTAATTCACCCCTCCACTTT. It is translated as CASSSTGSNSPLHF.

The chain recombines TRBV5-1 with TRBJ2-7, with TRBD1 matching over 9 bases. The CDR3 is 15 residues long. The junction had 7 bases not matched to a gene; V was cut back by 0 bases and J by 6 bases. Per germline, CDR1 SGHRS and CDR2 YFSETQ. The CDR3 DNA reads as TGCGCCAGCAGCTTGGGTAGGGGACAGGGAGTCGAGCAGTACTTC. Protein sequence: CASSLGRGQGVEQYF.

The chain carries TRBV18 and TRBJ1-1; tentatively, D is TRBD1 (6 bases). CDR1 and CDR2 from the germline V gene are KGHSH and LQKENI. Trimming pared 5 bases from V and 1 base from J, leaving 8 bases between. The CDR3 spans 13 residues. The CDR3 region is CASSSGENTEAFF. The CDR3 nucleotides are TGTGCCAGCTCATCAGGGGAGAACACTGAAGCTTTCTTT.

V and J are TRBV15 and TRBJ1-5; no definite D call. Germline V gene lookup returns CDR1 LNHNV and CDR2 YYDKDF (reference sequence). The CDR3 is 15 residues long. V shed 1 base and J shed 3 bases, with 10 bases lying between them. CDR3 sequence reads: CATSRVQRLNQPQHF. CDR3 sequence (DNA): TGTGCCACCAGCAGAGTGCAGAGACTCAATCAGCCCCAGCATTTT.

The chain joins TRBV6-4 to TRBJ2-3; 7 positions agree with TRBD2. Per germline, CDR1 MRHNA and CDR2 SNTAGT. Unmatched junction bases numbered 9, after V lost 8 bases and J lost 4 bases. The CDR3 has 14 amino acids. The CDR3 reads CASRASGRPDTQYF. Written as DNA, the CDR3 is TGTGCCAGCCGGGCTAGCGGAAGACCAGATACGCAGTATTTT.

This chain connects TRBV24-1 to TRBJ2-3; TRBD1 matches at 7 bases. The CDR3 is 15 residues long. After removal of 4 bases from V and 2 bases from J, the junction contained 5 bases not matched to a gene. Germline V gene sequence: CDR1 KGHDR, CDR2 SFDVKD. The chain's CDR3 is CATSEGQPVTDTQYF. The CDR3 DNA reads TGTGCCACCAGTGAGGGACAGCCAGTCACAGATACGCAGTATTTT.

The genes are TRBV2 and TRBJ2-1; a possible D gene is TRBD2 (5 bases). Trimming cost V 2 bases and J 7 bases, with 18 bases left between them. Germline CDR1 reads SNHLY; CDR2 reads FYNNEI. This CDR3 contains 16 residues. The CDR3 bases are TGTGCCAGCAGTGAAAGGTGGTCCCGGAGGAAAAATGAGCAGTTCTTC. This gives the protein CASSERWSRRKNEQFF. Based on the CDR3 plus reference TRBV2 and TRBJ2-1, the full variable domain is EPEVTQTPSHQVTQMGQEVILRCVPISNHLYFYWYRQILGQKVEFLVSFYNNEISEKSEIFDDQFSVERPDGSNFTLKIRSTKLEDSAMYFCASSERWSRRKNEQFFGPGTRLTVL.

The V and J genes are TRBV12-5 and TRBJ2-3; TRBD1 aligns across 7 bases. The J segment lost 3 bases and the V segment lost 3 bases, leaving 3 bases of the junction unmatched. This CDR3 has 14 residues. The germline V gene has CDR1 LGHNT and CDR2 FRNRAP. In DNA, the CDR3 is TGTGCTAGTGGTTTCTCGACAGGGACAGATACGCAGTATTTT. This codes for CASGFSTGTDTQYF.

The chain couples TRBV24-1 to TRBJ2-1; 7 nucleotides line up with TRBD1. The length of the CDR3 is 17 residues. The V segment lost 2 bases and the J segment 2 bases; nucleotides outside the gene matches: 8. Germline assignment: CDR1 KGHDR and CDR2 SFDVKD. As DNA, the CDR3 is TGTGCCACCAGTGATTCCCCGACAGGGTTCACCTACAATGAGCAGTTCTTC. It specifies CATSDSPTGFTYNEQFF.

The chain is built from TRBV28 and TRBJ1-5; 9 bases align to TRBD1. Losses at the gene ends were 5 bases for V and 2 bases for J; bases not matched to a gene: 1. This CDR3 has 14 amino acids. Per germline, CDR1 MDHEN and CDR2 SYDVKM. The CDR3 DNA sequence: TGTGCCAGCAGTCGGACAGGGGGCAATCAGCCCCAGCATTTT. Translating it yields CASSRTGGNQPQHF. Drawing the rest from reference TRBV28 and TRBJ1-5, the complete variable domain is DVKVTQSSRYLVKRTGEKVFLECVQDMDHENMFWYRQDPGLGLRLIYFSYDVKMKEKGDIPEGYSVSREKKERFSLILESASTNQTSMYLCASSRTGGNQPQHFGDGTRLSIL.

This rearrangement joins TRBV28 to TRBJ2-7; D perhaps matches TRBD1 (7 bases). Per germline, CDR1 MDHEN and CDR2 SYDVKM. The CDR3 loop spans 14 amino acids. V lost 11 bases to trimming and J lost 3 bases, with 20 bases between them. The CDR3 protein is CAGGTRDSFYEQYF. The CDR3 region has the DNA TGTGCCGGCGGGACGAGGGACAGTTTCTACGAGCAGTACTTC.

The chain is built from TRBV23-1 and TRBJ1-1; D is ambiguous. TRBV23-1 is filed as an ORF, its function uncertain. Trimming shortened V by 0 bases and J by 5 bases, and 10 bases separated the two germline ends. The CDR3 consists of 14 residues. The DNA for the CDR3 is TGCGCCAGCAGTCAATCACGCGTGCGGACTGAAGCTTTCTTT. It specifies CASSQSRVRTEAFF.

This rearrangement joins TRBV28 to TRBJ1-1, with a possible D match to TRBD1 (6 bases). Germline V CDR1 and CDR2: MDHEN, SYDVKM. The CDR3 runs to 12 residues. The ends were cut back, 5 bases at V and 7 bases at J, with 11 bases in the middle. CDR3 residues: CASSTGQIEAFF. In nucleotides, the CDR3 is TGTGCCAGCAGTACAGGGCAAATTGAAGCTTTCTTT.

The CDR3 sequence is CASSLRGGRGYTF. CDR3 DNA: TGTGCCAGCAGCTTAAGGGGAGGAAGAGGCTACACCTTC. The chain has TRBV7-9 and TRBJ1-2; D might be TRBD1 (5 bases). Germline CDR1 SEHNR, CDR2 FQNEAQ (reference sequence). V lost 2 bases to trimming and J lost 8 bases, with 12 bases between them. The CDR3 runs to 13 residues. The full variable domain, in which reference TRBV7-9 and TRBJ1-2 provide the parts outside the CDR3, is DTGVSQNPRHKITKRGQNVTFRCDPISEHNRLYWYRQTLGQGPEFLTYFQNEAQLEKSRLLSDRFSAERPKGSFSTLEIQRTEQGDSAMYLCASSLRGGRGYTFGSGTRLTVV.

V and J are TRBV4-2 and TRBJ1-2; no clear D gene. V gave up 5 bases and J gave up 0 bases, with 10 bases separating them. Germline CDR1 and CDR2: LGHNA and YNFKEQ. The CDR3 loop spans 14 amino acids. The CDR3 loop reads CASSSSQANYGYTF. CDR3 coding DNA: TGTGCCAGCAGCTCCTCACAAGCTAACTATGGCTACACCTTC.

The chain is built from TRBV5-1 and TRBJ1-1, with D unresolved. This CDR3 has 15 amino acids. CDR1 is SGHRS, CDR2 YFSETQ, per germline. The ends were cut back, 5 bases at V and 0 bases at J, with 14 bases in the middle. The CDR3 here is CASRGGGGMNTEAFF. CDR3 nucleotides: TGCGCCAGCAGGGGAGGAGGCGGCATGAACACTGAAGCTTTCTTT.

CDR3 DNA: TGTGCCAGCAGCTTAGGGACAGGGGCGGCAACTAATGAAAAACTGTTTTTT. Its translation: CASSLGTGAATNEKLFF. The V gene is TRBV7-9, the J gene TRBJ1-4; 9 nucleotides line up with TRBD1. CDR3 length equals 17 residues. Germline CDR1 reads SEHNR; CDR2 reads FQNEAQ (reference sequence). The ends lost 1 base at V and 0 bases at J; junction bases unmatched: 3.

The V call is TRBV28, the J call TRBJ2-1; TRBD2 agrees at 8 bases. The CDR3 runs 16 residues. Germline V gives CDR1 MDHEN, CDR2 SYDVKM. Trimming at V came to 4 bases and at J to 4 bases, leaving 9 bases not matched to a gene. The CDR3 loop is CASSSLSGGAYNEQFF. In DNA, the CDR3 is TGTGCCAGCAGTTCCCTATCCGGGGGGGCATACAATGAGCAGTTCTTC.

The genes are TRBV28 and TRBJ1-2; no reliable D call. CDR3 length: 15 residues. Germline-derived CDR1 and CDR2 are MDHEN and SYDVKM. Trimming cost V 5 bases and J 2 bases, with 15 bases left between them. In DNA form, the CDR3 reads TGTGCCAGCAGTATCCTTTTTCCGGGAAACTATGGCTACACCTTC. Its protein product is CASSILFPGNYGYTF.

This chain connects TRBV19 to TRBJ1-5; no reliable D call. The CDR3 runs to 15 residues. Trimming took off 2 bases at V and 5 bases at J, with 13 bases between the two ends. Looked up from germline, CDR1 is LNHDA and CDR2 is SQIVND (reference sequence). The CDR3 loop is CASSIQSGGDQPQHF. CDR3 DNA sequence: TGTGCCAGTAGTATACAGTCCGGCGGCGATCAGCCCCAGCATTTT.

V gene TRBV6-2 or TRBV6-3 combines with J gene TRBJ2-5; D may be TRBD2 (6 bases). Germline V gives CDR1 MNHEY, CDR2 SVGEGT. This CDR3 is built from 15 residues. The V gene lost 0 bases and the J gene lost 5 bases, with 13 bases spanning the gap. The CDR3 loop reads CASSYSAEGTETQYF. CDR3 nucleotides: TGTGCCAGCAGTTACTCAGCGGAGGGAACCGAGACCCAGTACTTC.

This chain's CDR3 is CASSHPGQGIPGELFF. The CDR3 DNA reads TGTGCCAGCAGCCACCCCGGACAGGGGATCCCCGGGGAGCTGTTTTTT. V usage is TRBV5-4 and J usage is TRBJ2-2; TRBD1 agrees at 9 bases. The CDR3 is 16 residues long. CDR1 and CDR2 (germline): SGHNT, YYREEE (reference sequence). Trimming took 4 bases from V and 6 from J; bases not matched to a gene: 10.

The rearrangement links TRBV9 to TRBJ2-1; TRBD2 matches at 9 bases. Germline loops: CDR1 SGDLS, CDR2 YYNGEE. Unmatched junction bases numbered 2, after V lost 0 bases and J lost 4 bases. The CDR3 runs to 15 residues. The CDR3 region is CASSVGSGGYNEQFF. CDR3 in DNA: TGTGCCAGCAGCGTAGGTAGCGGGGGATACAATGAGCAGTTCTTC. The whole variable domain, filled in from reference TRBV9 and TRBJ2-1, reads DSGVTQTPKHLITATGQRVTLRCSPRSGDLSVYWYQQSLDQGLQFLIQYYNGEERAKGNILERFSAQQFPDLHSELNLSSLELGDSALYFCASSVGSGGYNEQFFGPGTRLTVL.

The rearrangement links TRBV7-2 to TRBJ2-7, with TRBD2 identical over 12 bases. The V gene's germline CDR1 is SGHTA and CDR2 FQGNSA. The CDR3 consists of 14 residues. The V gene end was trimmed by 5 bases and the J gene end by 10 bases; junction bases not matched to a gene: 9. CDR3 bases: TGTGCCAGCAGCCCCCCTAGCGGGAGGGCCGAACAGTACTTC. This sequence encodes CASSPPSGRAEQYF.

The chain has TRBV19 and TRBJ1-1, with D possibly matching TRBD1 (5 bases). V was clipped by 5 bases and J by 2 bases, with 15 bases between them. The CDR3 totals 15 residues. The germline V gene encodes CDR1 LNHDA and CDR2 SQIVND (reference sequence). CDR3 in DNA: TGTGCCAGTAGTTCTCTGGCAGGGATTAACACTGAAGCTTTCTTT. Its protein is CASSSLAGINTEAFF.

This clone was found once. The chain joins TRBV6-5 to TRBJ2-7; 8 nucleotides match TRBD2. This CDR3 comprises 15 residues. J gave up 7 bases and V 2 bases, and 10 bases lay outside the gene matches. The germline V gene encodes CDR1 MNHEY and CDR2 SVGAGI. The CDR3 DNA is TGTGCCAGCAGTTACCAACCCCGACTAGCGAGGGAGCAGTACTTC. It translates to CASSYQPRLAREQYF.

The chain couples TRBV5-1 to TRBJ1-1, with 8 bases aligning to TRBD1. CDR1 and CDR2 from the germline V gene are SGHRS and YFSETQ. The CDR3 sequence is 14 residues long. Trimming cost V 1 base and J 5 bases; bases outside gene matches: 4. CDR3 sequence: CASSLWQGATEAFF. As DNA, the CDR3 is TGCGCCAGCAGCTTGTGGCAGGGGGCGACTGAAGCTTTCTTT.

The chain has TRBV7-3 and TRBJ2-3; 8 bases match TRBD1. Germline trimming cut 1 base from V and 5 bases from J; bases unmatched to any gene: 8. This CDR3 contains 16 residues. Germline assignment: CDR1 SGHTA and CDR2 FQGTGA. For the CDR3, the DNA is TGTGCCAGCAGCTTAAAGACAGGGGCTTTCGGAGATACGCAGTATTTT. Amino acid sequence: CASSLKTGAFGDTQYF. Full variable domain (remainder filled in from reference TRBV7-3 and TRBJ2-3): GAGVSQTPSNKVTEKGKYVELRCDPISGHTALYWYRQSLGQGPEFLIYFQGTGAADDSGLPNDRFFAVRPEGSVSTLKIQRTERGDSAVYLCASSLKTGAFGDTQYFGPGTRLTVL.